These 29 T cell receptor beta chains were all obtained from the same sample, sequenced in a study of OX40 agonist ivuxolimab in advanced cancers. The protocol was immunoSEQ multiplex PCR, while the TCRdb copy is restricted to in-frame clones and leaves out a portion. The data show some 51,000 clones, roughly 86% seen once. Sequenced material: CD4+ or CD8+ T cells sorted from blood, taken in a trial of the OX40 agonist ivuxolimab. The receptor source for this set is an adult with an advanced solid tumor such as melanoma, head and neck, liver or kidney cancer.

CDR3 residues: CASSVGLAGGGDTQYF. CDR3 DNA sequence: TGTGCCAGCAGTGTCGGACTAGCGGGAGGGGGGGATACGCAGTATTTT. The rearrangement links TRBV6-1 to TRBJ2-3, with 15 bases lining up with TRBD2. After removal of 4 bases from V and 6 bases from J, the junction contained 5 bases not matched to a gene. CDR3 length equals 16 residues. The germline gives CDR1 MNHNS, CDR2 SASEGT.

This rearrangement joins TRBV19 to TRBJ1-5; TRBD1 is a possible D gene (6 bases). Between the trimmed V and J ends, which lost 4 bases and 0 bases, there was a span of 16 bases. Germline V gene lookup returns CDR1 LNHDA and CDR2 SQIVND (reference sequence). The CDR3 is made up of 17 amino acids. CDR3 region: CASSKSPGTHSNQPQHF. In nucleotides, the CDR3 is TGTGCCAGTAGTAAATCGCCCGGGACACATAGCAATCAGCCCCAGCATTTT.

The CDR3 DNA follows: TGTGCCAGCACCTTATTTACAGGGGACAATCAGCCCCAGCATTTT. Protein sequence: CASTLFTGDNQPQHF. This chain uses TRBV5-6 with TRBJ1-5; 7 bases match TRBD1. The CDR3 has 15 residues. After removal of 6 bases from V and 3 bases from J, the junction contained 9 bases not matched to a gene. Germline CDR1 and CDR2: SGHDT and YYEEEE.

The CDR3 spells CASSPRGGANEQFF. DNA for the CDR3: TGTGCCAGCAGCCCGAGAGGGGGCGCGAATGAGCAGTTCTTC. The chain is built from TRBV4-2 and TRBJ2-1; the match to TRBD1 covers 7 bases. CDR3 size: 14 residues. The germline CDR1 and CDR2 sequences are LGHNA and YNFKEQ. V lost 4 bases and J lost 7; bases outside the gene matches: 7.

V is TRBV5-6 and J is TRBJ2-4; D might be TRBD2 (6 bases). The CDR3 spans 16 residues. The ends were cut back, 0 bases at V and 0 bases at J, with 10 bases in the middle. In germline, CDR1 is SGHDT, CDR2 YYEEEE. Here the CDR3 reads CASSLAGGLAKNIQYF. The CDR3 nucleotides read TGTGCCAGCAGCTTGGCCGGGGGACTAGCCAAAAACATTCAGTACTTC.

This clone was observed a few times. CDR3 coding DNA: TGTGCCAGCATGGACAGGGGGGAATCAAGCGAGCAGTACTTC. The encoded protein is CASMDRGESSEQYF. The chain combines TRBV6-1 with TRBJ2-7, with 10 bases that match TRBD1. The germline CDR1 and CDR2 sequences are MNHNS and SASEGT. Trimming removed 7 bases from V and 6 bases from J; junction bases left unmatched: 9. The length of the CDR3 is 14 residues.

This chain links TRBV28 with TRBJ2-3; 7 bases match TRBD1. The CDR3 runs 14 residues. CDR1 MDHEN and CDR2 SYDVKM come from the germline V gene. V lost 6 bases, J lost 1 base, and 4 bases stayed unmatched. Written as DNA, the CDR3 is TGTGCCAGCAGGCCTCAGGGGGGCACAGATACGCAGTATTTT. It yields the protein CASRPQGGTDTQYF. The whole variable domain, remainder taken from reference TRBV28 and TRBJ2-3, is DVKVTQSSRYLVKRTGEKVFLECVQDMDHENMFWYRQDPGLGLRLIYFSYDVKMKEKGDIPEGYSVSREKKERFSLILESASTNQTSMYLCASRPQGGTDTQYFGPGTRLTVL.

The chain combines TRBV7-8 with TRBJ2-7, with D unresolved. Trimming stripped 4 bases from V and 2 bases from J, with 18 bases between. Germline CDR1 and CDR2: SGHVS and FQNEAQ. This CDR3 region has 16 residues. The CDR3, as DNA: TGTGCCAGCAGCTCCCCCTCGACGGATCTAACCTACGAGCAGTACTTC. As protein: CASSSPSTDLTYEQYF.

To note about this clone: Within the sample, other DNA sequences also encode this same CDR3. The CDR3 sequence: CASSEGTGGYEQYF. In DNA, the CDR3 is TGTGCCAGCAGTGAAGGGACAGGGGGCTACGAGCAGTACTTC. V and J are TRBV6-1 and TRBJ2-7, with 10 bases aligning to TRBD1. This CDR3 region has 14 residues. The J segment lost 3 bases and the V segment lost 1 base, leaving 0 bases of the junction unmatched. CDR1 and CDR2 from the germline V gene are MNHNS and SASEGT.

A few counts support this clone. This rearrangement joins TRBV6-1 to TRBJ2-7; D may be TRBD1 or TRBD2 (5 bases each). The CDR3 extends over 15 amino acids. Trimming stripped 10 bases from V and 7 bases from J, with 26 bases between. The germline V gene has CDR1 MNHNS and CDR2 SASEGT. The CDR3 sequence is CATLAGDLGVQEQYF. DNA for the CDR3: TGTGCCACCCTAGCTGGCGACCTAGGGGTTCAAGAGCAGTACTTC.

The V gene is TRBV18, the J gene TRBJ2-7, with a weak D call TRBD2 (7 bases). CDR3 length: 15 amino acids. Germline V lookup: CDR1 KGHSH, CDR2 LQKENI. V was shortened by 2 bases and J by 4 bases, with 15 bases between the two germline ends. The CDR3 bases are TGTGCCAGCTCACCATCCCGCGGGGGCTTTTACGAGCAGTACTTC. It specifies CASSPSRGGFYEQYF.

The chain couples TRBV29-1 to TRBJ1-1; the match to TRBD1 covers 8 bases. The V segment lost 7 bases and the J segment 5 bases; nucleotides outside the gene matches: 9. The CDR3 extends over 13 amino acids. Germline V lookup: CDR1 SQVTM, CDR2 ANQGSEA. CDR3 nucleotides: TGCAGCGCTAGGACAGGGATCGGGACTGAAGCTTTCTTT. It yields the protein CSARTGIGTEAFF.

This sequence joins TRBV5-6 and TRBJ2-7; 11 positions agree with TRBD1. Germline V lookup: CDR1 SGHDT, CDR2 YYEEEE. The V segment lost 4 bases and the J segment 1 base; nucleotides outside the gene matches: 7. The CDR3 has 16 amino acids. The CDR3 DNA follows: TGTGCCAGCAGCAGGACAGGGGGCGCGAAGTCCTACGAGCAGTACTTC. Translating it yields CASSRTGGAKSYEQYF.

The chain joins TRBV27 to TRBJ1-2; 7 nucleotides line up with TRBD1. This CDR3 region has 16 residues. Germline loops: CDR1 MNHEY, CDR2 SMNVEV (reference sequence). The ends lost 5 bases at V and 7 bases at J; junction bases unmatched: 16. The CDR3 reads CASSGRQGFSLGGYTF. CDR3 sequence (DNA): TGTGCCAGCAGTGGCAGACAGGGCTTCTCTCTCGGTGGCTACACCTTC.

This sequence joins TRBV15 and TRBJ2-1, with 8 bases that match TRBD2. The CDR3 covers 17 residues. The trim removed 1 base at V and 6 bases at J, leaving 11 bases unmatched. Germline assignment: CDR1 LNHNV and CDR2 YYDKDF (reference sequence). The CDR3 nucleotides read TGTGCCACCAGCAGAGTGCGAGCGGGAGTTAGGGGCAATGAGCAGTTCTTC. Translation: CATSRVRAGVRGNEQFF.

V usage is TRBV19 and J usage is TRBJ1-1; tentative D call: TRBD1 (5 bases). The germline V gene has CDR1 LNHDA and CDR2 SQIVND (reference sequence). Trimming removed 3 bases from V and 1 base from J, with 9 bases in between. The CDR3 contains 14 residues. CDR3 residues: CASSMMTANTEAFF. The CDR3, as DNA: TGTGCCAGTAGTATGATGACAGCGAACACTGAAGCTTTCTTT.

The rearrangement joins TRBV4-1 to TRBJ2-3, with 11 bases identical to TRBD2. Germline CDR1 MGHRA, CDR2 YSYEKL. This CDR3 has 16 amino acids. J lost 6 bases, V lost 4 bases, and 9 bases had no gene match. The CDR3 region is CASSRSSGTSGDTQYF. The DNA of the CDR3 is TGCGCCAGCAGCCGTTCCTCCGGGACTAGCGGTGATACGCAGTATTTT.

The CDR3 DNA reads as TGTGCCAGCAGCTTAACAGGCGCTCAAGAGACCCAGTACTTC. The encoded protein is CASSLTGAQETQYF. V gene TRBV7-8 combines with J gene TRBJ2-5; D is perhaps TRBD1 (5 bases). The V end lost 2 bases, the J end lost 2 bases, and 9 bases lay between the germline ends. The CDR3 totals 14 residues. CDR1 and CDR2 (germline): SGHVS, FQNEAQ. Drawing the rest from reference TRBV7-8 and TRBJ2-5, the complete variable domain is GAGVSQSPRYKVAKRGQDVALRCDPISGHVSLFWYQQALGQGPEFLTYFQNEAQLDKSGLPSDRFFAERPEGSVSTLKIQRTQQEDSAVYLCASSLTGAQETQYFGPGTRLLVL.

CDR3: CAIRGQAGDEQYF. The CDR3 DNA reads as TGTGCCATCAGGGGACAGGCGGGGGACGAGCAGTACTTC. The chain combines TRBV10-3 with TRBJ2-7, with D tentatively TRBD1 (8 bases). CDR1 is ENHRY, CDR2 SYGVKD, per germline. This CDR3 has 13 amino acids. The V gene lost 6 bases and the J gene lost 5 bases, with 14 bases spanning the gap.

Concerning this clone: One end of the junction varies from germline; a read error may be responsible. This chain connects TRBV18 to TRBJ2-7; TRBD1 agrees at 8 bases. This CDR3 spans 14 amino acids. Germline loops: CDR1 KGHSH, CDR2 LQKENI. The CDR3 bases are TGTGCCAGCTCCCCACGACAGGGGACCTACGAGCAGTACTTC. Amino acids: CASSPRQGTYEQYF.

The rearrangement links TRBV9 to TRBJ2-1; 7 nucleotides line up with TRBD2. V lost 0 bases, J lost 7 bases, and 7 bases stayed unmatched. CDR3 length equals 15 residues. Germline values: CDR1 SGDLS, CDR2 YYNGEE. CDR3 protein: CASSVASGLGNEQFF. In DNA form, the CDR3 reads TGTGCCAGCAGCGTAGCAAGCGGACTAGGGAATGAGCAGTTCTTC.

The chain has TRBV5-4 and TRBJ2-5; D is ambiguous. CDR3 size: 16 residues. V gave up 0 bases and J gave up 2 bases, with 14 bases separating them. Germline lookup yields CDR1 SGHNT and CDR2 YYREEE (reference sequence). The CDR3: CASSLGTGINQETQYF. In nucleotides, the CDR3 is TGTGCCAGCAGCTTGGGGACCGGAATAAATCAAGAGACCCAGTACTTC.

The V call is TRBV7-3, the J call TRBJ2-2; D may be TRBD1 (7 bases). Per the germline V gene, CDR1 is SGHTA and CDR2 is FQGTGA. Deletions cut 4 bases from V and 6 bases from J, with 12 bases between. This CDR3 is built from 14 residues. The CDR3 coding sequence is TGTGCCAGCAGCTCGCAGGGGGGTCCCGGGGAGCTGTTTTTT. Its translation is CASSSQGGPGELFF.

The genes are TRBV9 and TRBJ2-2, with 9 bases lining up with TRBD2. The V gene's germline CDR1 is SGDLS and CDR2 YYNGEE. With V trimmed by 1 base and J by 4 bases, 5 bases remained unmatched. This CDR3 has 16 residues. CDR3 sequence reads: CASSVFASGTTGELFF. Here the CDR3 DNA reads TGTGCCAGCAGCGTATTTGCTAGCGGGACCACCGGGGAGCTGTTTTTT.

The chain combines TRBV18 with TRBJ2-7, with TRBD1 matching over 10 bases. The CDR3 runs to 14 residues. V was pared by 4 bases and J by 4 bases, with 4 bases of the junction left unmatched. CDR1 and CDR2 (germline): KGHSH, LQKENI. CDR3 region: CASSLGDRGYEQYF. The CDR3 region has the DNA TGTGCCAGCTCACTGGGGGACAGGGGATACGAGCAGTACTTC.

This clone was seen a single time. The chain carries TRBV2 and TRBJ2-3, with TRBD2 as a possible D gene (6 bases). This CDR3 region has 15 residues. V was clipped by 3 bases and J by 2 bases, with 12 bases between them. Germline loops: CDR1 SNHLY, CDR2 FYNNEI. The CDR3 coding sequence is TGTGCCAGCAGTGATGACGCGGGGCCCACAGATACGCAGTATTTT. Protein product: CASSDDAGPTDTQYF.

The J gene is TRBJ2-3, the V gene TRBV10-3, with 7 bases identical to TRBD1. Per the germline V gene, CDR1 is ENHRY and CDR2 is SYGVKD. Germline trimming cut 10 bases from V and 0 bases from J; bases unmatched to any gene: 7. The CDR3 contains 14 residues. CDR3 nucleotides: TGTGCCACCCACGGGACAGCAAGCACAGATACGCAGTATTTT. It translates to CATHGTASTDTQYF.

The chain couples TRBV28 to TRBJ2-7, with 7 bases aligning to TRBD2. Germline V lookup: CDR1 MDHEN, CDR2 SYDVKM. Trimming at V came to 9 bases and at J to 1 base, leaving 6 bases not matched to a gene. The CDR3 is 13 amino acids. The CDR3 DNA sequence: TGTGCCAGTCGAGCGGGATTATCCTACGAGCAGTACTTC. Its translation: CASRAGLSYEQYF. The variable domain in full, completed from reference TRBV28 and TRBJ2-7, reads DVKVTQSSRYLVKRTGEKVFLECVQDMDHENMFWYRQDPGLGLRLIYFSYDVKMKEKGDIPEGYSVSREKKERFSLILESASTNQTSMYLCASRAGLSYEQYFGPGTRLTVT.

This chain uses TRBV11-2 with TRBJ2-7; tentative D call: TRBD1 (5 bases). The CDR3 sequence is 15 residues long. The V end lost 5 bases, the J end lost 3 bases, and 17 bases lay between the germline ends. From germline, CDR1 is SGHAT and CDR2 FQNNGV. The CDR3 loop is CASSPRADHRYEQYF. The CDR3 DNA sequence: TGTGCCAGCAGCCCCAGGGCAGACCATCGCTACGAGCAGTACTTC.